This TCR beta chain was observed in a study of blood T cell repertoires in COVID-19. Turning to the study itself: The cDNA or gDNA used as material had been derived from T cells, B-cell-depleted T cells, or PBMCs.

The CDR3 is 15 amino acids. Trimming removed 5 bases at V and 4 bases at J, with 18 bases between. Looked up from germline, CDR1 is SGHAT and CDR2 is FQNNGV. Sequencing was performed with immunoSEQ multiplex PCR; in TCRdb, only in-frame clones are kept and a portion is missing. The sample yields 150,000 to 200,000 clones, about 76% seen once. The chain links TRBV11-2 to TRBJ2-7; D may be TRBD2 (7 bases). Sequences were obtained from peripheral blood. The receptor was isolated from a middle-aged woman with COVID-19, enrolled during active disease. Written as DNA, the CDR3 is TGTGCCAGCAGCCCAGATGGGGGGGCGGGTTACGAGCAGTACTTC. Its translation is CASSPDGGAGYEQYF.